A selection of T cell receptor beta chains follows, all from one sample in a study of T cell repertoires in ileal Crohn's disease. The repertoire was sequenced with immunoSEQ multiplex PCR; TCRdb's copy has only in-frame clones and lacks some. The repertoire includes about 2,500 clones, roughly 97% of them detected once, and 0.95% to 1.5% sits in the top ten. Sequenced material: ileal tissue. These receptor sequences come from an adult with Crohn's disease. Each CDR3 is given with its conserved first and last residue. The D gene is left open where the match is weak.

>18|NA|TRBV2
CASSEVPASLGSYNEQFF
>16|TRBD2|TRBV27
CASKYTAGSGTDTQYF
>14|NA|TRBV4-1
CASSQDWGDQPQHF
>15|TRBD1|TRBV27
CASSLSPRDSYEQYF
>17|TRBD2|TRBV11-3
CASSPPLSGSIPLVWYF
>12|NA|TRBV16
CASSQLEQGQFF
>15|NA|TRBV5-1
CASSLWAGHQETQYF
>14|NA|TRBV30
CAWSALSGTDTQYF
>16|TRBD1|TRBV5-4
CASSPEPGQVNEKLFF
>15|TRBD1|TRBV4-1
CASSQDRVGNGELFF
>12|TRBD2|TRBV19
CAAGRQSGEQFF
>16|TRBD1|TRBV28
CASSFRQGAGPDTQYF
>15|TRBD2|TRBV18
CASSTYLAGVDEQYF
>12|TRBD1|TRBV11-2
CATRTGYYEQYF
>14|TRBD2|TRBV2
CASRRLAGTYEQYF
>14|NA|TRBV6-5
CASSYQGSGNTIYF
>14|NA|TRBV19
CASSIRAGVSEAFF
>21|NA|TRBV4-2
CASSQTINPLWAGEKGNTIYF
>14|NA|TRBV10-3
CAISEEVGGTEAFF
>12|NA|TRBV28
CASSGHYYGYTF
>11|NA|TRBV29-1
CSVDRRNEQFF
>13|NA|TRBV5-1
CASRQGSGNTIYF
>14|NA|TRBV6-4
CASSEIQGLQPQHF
>14|NA|TRBV30
CAWSTGLGLYEQYF
>14|TRBD1|TRBV5-1
CASSSTGTGLGYTF
>13|NA|TRBV11-1
CASNVRDQETQYF
>18|TRBD1|TRBV19
CASSIRLAGGSRNYGYTF
>15|NA|TRBV4-2
CASSQEMDSAYEQYF
>12|TRBD2|TRBV6-5
CASRLANNEQFF
>15|NA|TRBV7-9
CASSGAGHRNEKLFF
>15|NA|TRBV29-1
CSVKGPGQHTGELFF
>13|NA|TRBV25-1
CASNGILGTEAFF
>16|NA|TRBV7-6
CASSHPVGIPYNEQFF
>14|TRBD1|TRBV6-1
CASCRGFAGNTIYF
>17|NA|TRBV28
CASSVVGTQSRANVLTF
>14|NA|TRBV2
CASSKGGSNQPQHF
>14|TRBD1|TRBV6-5
CASSYTGQQETQYF
>14|NA|TRBV19
CASRALNTGETQYF
>16|TRBD2|TRBV5-4
CASSLRLAGGQETQYF
>13|NA|TRBV5-1
CASSPSLNTEAFF
>19|TRBD1|TRBV7-2
CASRLSFGGTGRANTEAFF